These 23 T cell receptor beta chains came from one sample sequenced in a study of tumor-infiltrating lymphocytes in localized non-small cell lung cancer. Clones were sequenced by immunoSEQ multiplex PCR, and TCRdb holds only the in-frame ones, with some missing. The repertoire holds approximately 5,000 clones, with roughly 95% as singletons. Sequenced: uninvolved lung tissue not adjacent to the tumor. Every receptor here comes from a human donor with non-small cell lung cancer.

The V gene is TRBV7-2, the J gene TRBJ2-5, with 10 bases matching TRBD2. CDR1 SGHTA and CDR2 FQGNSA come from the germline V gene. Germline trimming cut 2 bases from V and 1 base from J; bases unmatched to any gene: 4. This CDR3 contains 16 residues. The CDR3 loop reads CASSLYLAGVQETQYF. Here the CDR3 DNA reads TGTGCCAGCAGCTTATACCTAGCGGGAGTCCAAGAGACCCAGTACTTC.

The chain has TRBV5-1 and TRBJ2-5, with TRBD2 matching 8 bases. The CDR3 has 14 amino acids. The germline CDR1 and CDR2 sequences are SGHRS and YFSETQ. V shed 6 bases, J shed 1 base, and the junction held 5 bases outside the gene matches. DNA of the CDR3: TGCGCCAGCAACCAGCGGGGGCCCCAAGAGACCCAGTACTTC. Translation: CASNQRGPQETQYF.

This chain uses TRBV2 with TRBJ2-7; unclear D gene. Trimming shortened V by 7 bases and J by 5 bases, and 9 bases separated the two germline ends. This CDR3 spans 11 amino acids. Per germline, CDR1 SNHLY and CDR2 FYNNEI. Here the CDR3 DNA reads TGTGCCAGCAAAACAGAGCACGAGCAGTACTTC. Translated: CASKTEHEQYF.

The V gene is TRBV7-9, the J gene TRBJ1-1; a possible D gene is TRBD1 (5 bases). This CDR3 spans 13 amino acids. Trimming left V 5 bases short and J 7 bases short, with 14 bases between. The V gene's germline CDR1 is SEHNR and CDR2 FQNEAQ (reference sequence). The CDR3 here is CASSALQGFEAFF. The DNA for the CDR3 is TGTGCCAGCAGCGCTCTGCAGGGTTTTGAAGCTTTCTTT.

CDR3 coding DNA: TGTGCCAGCAGTGAAATAGGTCTAGGGGCCTATGGCTACACCTTC. Its translation is CASSEIGLGAYGYTF. V usage is TRBV6-1 and J usage is TRBJ1-2; tentatively, D is TRBD1 (5 bases). V lost 2 bases to trimming and J lost 4 bases, with 14 bases between them. The CDR3 length is 15 residues. CDR1 MNHNS and CDR2 SASEGT come from the germline V gene.

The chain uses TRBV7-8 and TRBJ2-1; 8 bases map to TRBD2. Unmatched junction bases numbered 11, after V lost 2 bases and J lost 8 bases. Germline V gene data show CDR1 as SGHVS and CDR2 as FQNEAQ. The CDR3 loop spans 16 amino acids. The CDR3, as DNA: TGTGCCAGCAGCTTATCTCGGGGGGGCAACGAAGATGAGCAGTTCTTC. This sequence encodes CASSLSRGGNEDEQFF.

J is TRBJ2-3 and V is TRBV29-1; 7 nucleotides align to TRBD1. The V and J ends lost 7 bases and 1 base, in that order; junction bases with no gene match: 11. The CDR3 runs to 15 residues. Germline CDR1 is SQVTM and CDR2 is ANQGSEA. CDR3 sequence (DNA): TGCAGCGGCGGACAGGTTCGAGGAGGCACAGATACGCAGTATTTT. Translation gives CSGGQVRGGTDTQYF.

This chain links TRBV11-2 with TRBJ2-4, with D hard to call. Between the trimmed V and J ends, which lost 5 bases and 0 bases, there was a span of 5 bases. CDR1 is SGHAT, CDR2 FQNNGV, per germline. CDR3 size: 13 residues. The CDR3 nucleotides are TGTGCCAGCAGCCTTGGAGCCAAAAACATTCAGTACTTC. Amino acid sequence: CASSLGAKNIQYF.

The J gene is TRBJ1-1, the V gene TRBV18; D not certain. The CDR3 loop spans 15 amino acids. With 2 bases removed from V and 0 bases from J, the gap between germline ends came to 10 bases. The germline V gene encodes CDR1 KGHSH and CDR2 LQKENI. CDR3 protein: CASSPGVSMNTEAFF. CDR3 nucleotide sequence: TGTGCCAGCTCACCAGGGGTGTCGATGAACACTGAAGCTTTCTTT.

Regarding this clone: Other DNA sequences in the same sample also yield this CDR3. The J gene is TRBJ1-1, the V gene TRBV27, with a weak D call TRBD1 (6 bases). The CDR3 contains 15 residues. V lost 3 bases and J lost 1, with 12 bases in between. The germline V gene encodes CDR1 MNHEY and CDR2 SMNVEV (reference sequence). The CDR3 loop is CASSFTTGANTEAFF. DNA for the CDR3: TGTGCCAGCAGTTTCACGACAGGAGCGAACACTGAAGCTTTCTTT.

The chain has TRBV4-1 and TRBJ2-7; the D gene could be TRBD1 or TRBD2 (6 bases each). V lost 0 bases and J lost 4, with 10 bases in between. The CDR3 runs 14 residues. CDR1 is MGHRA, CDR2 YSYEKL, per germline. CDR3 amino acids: CASSQEGAGYEQYF. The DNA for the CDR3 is TGCGCCAGCAGCCAAGAGGGGGCGGGATACGAGCAGTACTTC.

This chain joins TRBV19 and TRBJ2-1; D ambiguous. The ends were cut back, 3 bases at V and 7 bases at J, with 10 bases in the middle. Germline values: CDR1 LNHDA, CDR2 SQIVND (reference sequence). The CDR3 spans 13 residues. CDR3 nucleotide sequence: TGTGCCAGTAGTATGAAGCTAAGAAATGAGCAGTTCTTC. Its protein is CASSMKLRNEQFF.

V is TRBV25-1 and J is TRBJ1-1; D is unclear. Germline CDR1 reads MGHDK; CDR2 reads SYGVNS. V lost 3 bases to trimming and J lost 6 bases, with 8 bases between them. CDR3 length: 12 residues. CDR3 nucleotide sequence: TGTGCCAGCAGTGACGCTGGCCCTGAAGCTTTCTTT. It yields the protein CASSDAGPEAFF.

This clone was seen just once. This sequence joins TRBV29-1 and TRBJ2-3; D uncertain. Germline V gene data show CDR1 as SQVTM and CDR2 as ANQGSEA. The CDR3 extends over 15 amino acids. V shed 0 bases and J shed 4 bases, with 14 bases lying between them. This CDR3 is CSVEDVTEEADTQYF. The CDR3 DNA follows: TGCAGCGTTGAAGATGTGACTGAAGAGGCAGATACGCAGTATTTT.

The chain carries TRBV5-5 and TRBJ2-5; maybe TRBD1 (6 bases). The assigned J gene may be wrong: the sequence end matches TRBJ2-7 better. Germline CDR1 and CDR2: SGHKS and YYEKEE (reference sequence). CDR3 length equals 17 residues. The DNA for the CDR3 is TGTGCCAGCAGCCCCGGACAGCATTCATACGGCTCCTACGAGCAGTACTTC. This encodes CASSPGQHSYGSYEQYF.

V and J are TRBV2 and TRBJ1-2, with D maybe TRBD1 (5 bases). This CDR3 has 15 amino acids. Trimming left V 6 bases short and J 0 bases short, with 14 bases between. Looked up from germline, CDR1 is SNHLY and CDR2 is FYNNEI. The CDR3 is CASSLAVGPNYGYTF. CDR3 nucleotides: TGTGCCAGCAGCCTCGCGGTGGGGCCTAACTATGGCTACACCTTC.

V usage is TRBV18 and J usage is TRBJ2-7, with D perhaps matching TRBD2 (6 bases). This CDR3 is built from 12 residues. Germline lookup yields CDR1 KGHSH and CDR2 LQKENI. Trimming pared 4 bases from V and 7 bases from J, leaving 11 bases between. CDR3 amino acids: CASSRDSGEQYF. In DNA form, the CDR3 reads TGTGCCAGCTCACGGGACTCCGGGGAGCAGTACTTC.

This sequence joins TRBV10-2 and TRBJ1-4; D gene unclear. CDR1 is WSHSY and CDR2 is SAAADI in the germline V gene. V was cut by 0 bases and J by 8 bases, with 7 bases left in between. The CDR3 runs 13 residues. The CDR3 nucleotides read TGCGCCAGCAGTGAGTCTTGGGGAGAAAAACTGTTTTTT. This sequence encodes CASSESWGEKLFF.

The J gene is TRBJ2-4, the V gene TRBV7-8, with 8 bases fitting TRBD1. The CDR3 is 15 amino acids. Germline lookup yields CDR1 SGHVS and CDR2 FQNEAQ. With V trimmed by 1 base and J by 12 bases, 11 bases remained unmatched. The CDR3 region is CASSLGYGTGQSQYF. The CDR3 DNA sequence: TGTGCCAGCAGCTTAGGATACGGGACAGGTCAATCTCAGTACTTC.

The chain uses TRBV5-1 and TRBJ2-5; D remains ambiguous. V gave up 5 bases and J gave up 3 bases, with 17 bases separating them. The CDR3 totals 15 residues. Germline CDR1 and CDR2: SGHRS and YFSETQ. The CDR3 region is CASSPNRHKEETQYF. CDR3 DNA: TGCGCCAGCAGTCCTAACAGACATAAGGAAGAGACCCAGTACTTC. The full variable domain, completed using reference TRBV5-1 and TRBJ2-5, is KAGVTQTPRYLIKTRGQQVTLSCSPISGHRSVSWYQQTPGQGLQFLFEYFSETQRNKGNFPGRFSGRQFSNSRSEMNVSTLELGDSALYLCASSPNRHKEETQYFGPGTRLLVL.

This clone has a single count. CDR3 coding DNA: TGCGCCAGCAGTACACCGGGACAGGGTCCAAACGAGCAGTACTTC. It yields the protein CASSTPGQGPNEQYF. The rearrangement uses TRBV5-1 and TRBJ2-7; 9 bases agree with TRBD1. V was pared by 5 bases and J by 5 bases, with 11 bases of the junction left unmatched. Germline CDR1 reads SGHRS; CDR2 reads YFSETQ. The CDR3 runs 15 residues.

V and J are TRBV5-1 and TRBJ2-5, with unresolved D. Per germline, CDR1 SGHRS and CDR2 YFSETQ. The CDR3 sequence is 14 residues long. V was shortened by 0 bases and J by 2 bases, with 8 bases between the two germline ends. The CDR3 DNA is TGCGCCAGCAGCTTGGGGTCGCTACAAGAGACCCAGTACTTC. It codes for CASSLGSLQETQYF.

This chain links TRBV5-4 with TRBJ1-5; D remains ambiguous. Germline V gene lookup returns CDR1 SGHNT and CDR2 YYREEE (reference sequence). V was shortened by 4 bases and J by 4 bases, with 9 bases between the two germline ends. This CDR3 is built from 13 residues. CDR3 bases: TGTGCCAGCAGCATCGGACGGAATCAGCCCCAGCATTTT. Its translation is CASSIGRNQPQHF.